This is a list of T cell receptor beta chains from one sample in a study of CD8+ T cells in alopecia areata. Clones were read by immunoSEQ multiplex PCR, and TCRdb kept only the in-frame ones, dropping some. The sample yields about 150,000 clones, around 50% seen once. The sample in question was CD8+ T cells sorted from blood, obtained at week 4, from a patient treated with tofacitinib. The receptors were gathered from a human donor with alopecia areata. Both conserved end residues are part of each CDR3. D genes are given only for firm matches. Size is stated for part of the rows, as once, few or many counts, or as a class when the clone is expanded.

V	D	size	J	DNA	CDR3
TRBV30	TRBD1	few	TRBJ2-7	TGTGCCTGGAGTTTAGGGACAGACTCCTACGAGCAGTACTTC	CAWSLGTDSYEQYF
TRBV18	TRBD1	few	TRBJ1-1	TGTGCCAGCTCACCAGCAGGGGGTGAAGCTTTCTTT	CASSPAGGEAFF
TRBV7-9	-	-	TRBJ1-2	TGTGCCAGCAGCCCGGCGATTAGGTCCCATAACTATGGCTACACCTTC	CASSPAIRSHNYGYTF
TRBV4-3	-	-	TRBJ2-3	TGCGCCAGCAGCCAACGTTGGGCAGTTCGAGATACGCAGTATTTT	CASSQRWAVRDTQYF
TRBV29-1	-	-	TRBJ1-2	TGCAGCGTTGAACCAGGGGCTTTTAACTATGGCTACACCTTC	CSVEPGAFNYGYTF
TRBV27	TRBD1	-	TRBJ2-7	TGTGCCAGCAGTCCATCACAGGGGCGGTACGAGCAGTACTTC	CASSPSQGRYEQYF
TRBV15	-	-	TRBJ1-2	TGTGCCACCAGCAGAGCGGAATTTATAGGGTCCTATGGCTACACCTTC	CATSRAEFIGSYGYTF
TRBV7-8	-	-	TRBJ1-1	TGTGCCAGCAGCTTGGGAGGTGAAGCTTTCTTT	CASSLGGEAFF
TRBV27	-	-	TRBJ2-7	TGTGCCAGCAGTTTAAGGGGACATACCTACGAGCAGTACTTC	CASSLRGHTYEQYF
TRBV5-1	-	-	TRBJ1-3	TGCGCCAGCAGCCCGTCGCGGACTGGAAACACCATATATTTT	CASSPSRTGNTIYF
TRBV4-1	TRBD1	-	TRBJ2-1	TGCGCCAGCAGGGGGACAGCCTCCTACAATGAGCAGTTCTTC	CASRGTASYNEQFF
TRBV29-1	TRBD2	-	TRBJ2-3	TGCAGCGTAGACGCTAGGGGACTAGCGACAGATACGCAGTATTTT	CSVDARGLATDTQYF
TRBV25-1	TRBD1	-	TRBJ2-3	TGTGCCAGCAGTGAGACAGGGGGCACAGATACGCAGTATTTT	CASSETGGTDTQYF
TRBV13	-	few	TRBJ2-2	TGTGCCAGCAGCCTCCTGGGAACCGGGGAGCTGTTTTTT	CASSLLGTGELFF
TRBV11-1	-	-	TRBJ2-7	TGTGCCAGCAGCGGGCCGGGACTCCCCGTCGTTGTCGAGCAGTACTTC	CASSGPGLPVVVEQYF